This T cell receptor beta chain stems from a study of blood T cell repertoires in COVID-19. Study information: Nucleic acid was either cDNA or gDNA, and it came from T cells, B-cell-depleted T cells, or PBMCs.

Measured with immunoSEQ multiplex PCR; TCRdb has only the in-frame clones, and not every one. The repertoire consists of around 180,000 clones, with less than 90% occurring once and the leading ten covering around 21%. Germline V gene sequence: CDR1 SNHLY, CDR2 FYNNEI. CDR3 size: 12 residues. The V and J ends lost 6 bases and 5 bases respectively, with 10 bases between them. V usage is TRBV2 and J usage is TRBJ1-1; D is uncertain. The TCR comes from a man between 65 and 85 years old with active or convalescent COVID-19. Sample: peripheral blood. CDR3 loop: CASRIRGTEAFF. The CDR3 DNA sequence: TGTGCCAGCAGGATCAGAGGAACTGAAGCTTTCTTT.